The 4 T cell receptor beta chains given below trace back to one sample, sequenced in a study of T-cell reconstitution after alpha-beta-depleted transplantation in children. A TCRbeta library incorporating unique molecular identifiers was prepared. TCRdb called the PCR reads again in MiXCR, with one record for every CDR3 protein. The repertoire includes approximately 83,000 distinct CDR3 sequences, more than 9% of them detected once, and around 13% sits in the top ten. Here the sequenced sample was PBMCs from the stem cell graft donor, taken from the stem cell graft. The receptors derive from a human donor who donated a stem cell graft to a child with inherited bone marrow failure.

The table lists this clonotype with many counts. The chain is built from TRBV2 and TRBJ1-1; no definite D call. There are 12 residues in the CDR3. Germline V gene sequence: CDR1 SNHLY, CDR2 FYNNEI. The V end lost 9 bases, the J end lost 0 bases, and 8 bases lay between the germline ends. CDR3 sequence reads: CASSRMNTEAFF. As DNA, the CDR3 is TGTGCCAGTAGCAGGATGAACACTGAAGCTTTCTTT.

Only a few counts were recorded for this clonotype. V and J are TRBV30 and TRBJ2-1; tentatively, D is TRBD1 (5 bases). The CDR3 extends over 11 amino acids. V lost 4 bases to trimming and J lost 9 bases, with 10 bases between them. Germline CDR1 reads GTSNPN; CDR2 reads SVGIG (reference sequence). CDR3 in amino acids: CAWTPGLEQFF. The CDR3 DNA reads TGTGCCTGGACGCCAGGGCTTGAGCAGTTCTTC.

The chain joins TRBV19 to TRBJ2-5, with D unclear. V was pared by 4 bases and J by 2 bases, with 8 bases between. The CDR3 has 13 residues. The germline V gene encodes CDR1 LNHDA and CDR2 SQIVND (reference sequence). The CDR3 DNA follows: TGTGCCAGTAGTACAAACTATCAAGAGACCCAGTACTTC. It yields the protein CASSTNYQETQYF.

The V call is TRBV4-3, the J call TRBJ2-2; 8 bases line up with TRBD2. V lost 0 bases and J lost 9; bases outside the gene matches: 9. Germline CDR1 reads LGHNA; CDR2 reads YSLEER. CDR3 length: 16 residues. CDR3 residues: CASSQDGGGLPRELFF. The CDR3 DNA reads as TGCGCCAGCAGCCAAGATGGCGGGGGGCTCCCCCGGGAGCTGTTTTTT.